The T cell receptor beta chain described here comes from a study of CD8 T cells in ankylosing spondylitis. This clonotype was detected a few times. Its antigen is as yet unknown. TCRdb re-called the 5' RACE reads with MiXCR, one entry per CDR3 protein. The table shows 350,000 to 450,000 distinct CDR3 sequences, with 25% to 30% occurring only once. Overall study results and limits: The authors found the disease-linked clones to be CD8+ and relatively rare in peripheral blood. One TCR beta motif, made up of several highly homologous variants, appeared characteristic of ankylosing spondylitis blood. Certain motif variants had earlier appeared in reactive arthritis synovial fluid and blood.

The CDR3 totals 16 residues. The ends were cut back, 0 bases at V and 1 base at J, with 15 bases in the middle. Germline V gene lookup returns CDR1 DFQATT and CDR2 SNEGSKA (reference sequence). The sequenced sample was blood, either unsorted or a sorted T cell fraction (not recorded which). V and J are TRBV20-1 and TRBJ1-2; D might be TRBD1 (6 bases). This clonotype originated in a male donor with ankylosing spondylitis. The CDR3 DNA reads as TGCAGTGCTAGAGAAGCTGCCGGGGGCAGTAACTATGGCTACACCTTC. Encoded protein: CSAREAAGGSNYGYTF.